One and the same sample provided the 10 T cell receptor beta chains below, sequenced in a study of blood T cells in healthy people across ages. Alongside a J-beta primer mix, a sample-barcoded 5' primer served in a second PCR lasting about 7 to 11 cycles. TCRdb passed the 5' RACE reads through MiXCR, listing each CDR3 protein once. Among fewer than 700,000 distinct CDR3 sequences, around 43% were seen once, and the ten largest hold about 32%. The sample consisted of blood. These receptors were obtained from an elderly man in good health.

The CDR3 loop reads CASSSHPPGTGLGGYTF. In DNA, the CDR3 is TGTGCCAGCAGTTCCCATCCCCCCGGGACAGGGCTCGGTGGCTACACCTTC. The J gene is TRBJ1-2, the V gene TRBV12-3 or TRBV12-4; 9 nucleotides match TRBD1. This CDR3 is built from 17 residues. The V segment lost 4 bases and the J segment 7 bases; nucleotides outside the gene matches: 16.

The chain employs TRBV30 and TRBJ2-3, with 7 bases aligning to TRBD1. The CDR3 is 16 amino acids. The ends lost 5 bases at V and 1 base at J; junction bases unmatched: 12. Germline V gives CDR1 GTSNPN, CDR2 SVGIG (reference sequence). The CDR3 nucleotides read TGTGCCTGGGGATCGACAGGGCTATATGGCACAGATACGCAGTATTTT. This gives the protein CAWGSTGLYGTDTQYF.

This clonotype has only a few counts. The gene calls are TRBV7-8 and TRBJ2-5, with TRBD2 matching over 8 bases. The CDR3 is made up of 15 amino acids. The germline V gene encodes CDR1 SGHVS and CDR2 FQNEAQ. V dropped 5 bases and J dropped 6; count of bases not matched to a gene: 11. The CDR3 sequence: CASSPGQRGTQTQYF. The CDR3 DNA reads as TGTGCCAGCAGCCCAGGCCAGCGGGGGACGCAGACCCAGTACTTC.

This clonotype was seen a handful of times. The rearrangement joins TRBV5-6 to TRBJ1-2; no clear D gene. The CDR3 runs 14 residues. CDR1 and CDR2 from the germline V gene are SGHDT and YYEEEE. Trimming shortened V by 0 bases and J by 5 bases, and 11 bases separated the two germline ends. The DNA of the CDR3 is TGTGCCAGCAGCTTGGTTCCCGGAGGATATGGCTACACCTTC. Protein product: CASSLVPGGYGYTF.

This clonotype was observed a handful of times. The rearrangement uses TRBV5-6 and TRBJ2-7, with D perhaps matching TRBD1 (5 bases). CDR3 length: 15 amino acids. V gave up 1 base and J gave up 3 bases, with 14 bases separating them. Germline V CDR1 and CDR2: SGHDT, YYEEEE. CDR3 region: CASSLRAGINYEQYF. DNA for the CDR3: TGTGCCAGCAGCTTGAGGGCAGGGATAAACTACGAGCAGTACTTC.

The chain couples TRBV21-1 to TRBJ2-5; no check of the table's D call, TRBD1, against the DNA was made. TRBV21-1 is recorded as a pseudogene. The CDR3 runs 13 residues. The CDR3 spells CASSKCPQETQYF. CDR3 in DNA: TGTGCCAGCAGCAAATGTCCTCAAGAGACCCAGTACTTC.

The chain links TRBV3-1 to TRBJ2-1; possibly TRBD1 for D (6 bases). V lost 4 bases and J 2 bases, leaving 6 bases between the germline ends. Germline V gene data show CDR1 as LGHDT and CDR2 as YNNKEL (reference sequence). The CDR3 is 13 amino acids. The CDR3 bases are TGTGCCAGCAGCCGGGACACCTACAATGAGCAGTTCTTC. As protein: CASSRDTYNEQFF.

The table lists this clonotype with a few counts. V gene TRBV6-5 combines with J gene TRBJ1-1, with D unclear. There are 13 residues in the CDR3. Between the trimmed V and J ends, which lost 7 bases and 3 bases, there was a span of 12 bases. Looked up from germline, CDR1 is MNHEY and CDR2 is SVGAGI. The CDR3 reads CASTSSGDTEAFF. CDR3 coding DNA: TGTGCCAGCACATCAAGTGGGGACACTGAAGCTTTCTTT.

This chain joins TRBV7-3 and TRBJ2-7; 9 bases are shared with TRBD2. Judging by the DNA end, TRBJ2-5 fits better; the J call may be wrong. Germline V lookup: CDR1 SGHTA, CDR2 FQGTGA. This CDR3 is 16 amino acids long. The chain's CDR3 is CASSLQGGRDLETQYF. Written as DNA, the CDR3 is TGTGCCAGCAGCTTACAGGGCGGGAGGGATCTAGAGACCCAGTACTTC.

This chain uses TRBV2 with TRBJ2-3; TRBD2 might be the D (5 bases). Trimming pared 7 bases from V and 1 base from J, leaving 9 bases between. Looked up from germline, CDR1 is SNHLY and CDR2 is FYNNEI. This CDR3 spans 13 amino acids. The CDR3 loop is CASKAGGTDTQYF. In nucleotides, the CDR3 is TGTGCCAGCAAGGCGGGTGGCACAGATACGCAGTATTTT.